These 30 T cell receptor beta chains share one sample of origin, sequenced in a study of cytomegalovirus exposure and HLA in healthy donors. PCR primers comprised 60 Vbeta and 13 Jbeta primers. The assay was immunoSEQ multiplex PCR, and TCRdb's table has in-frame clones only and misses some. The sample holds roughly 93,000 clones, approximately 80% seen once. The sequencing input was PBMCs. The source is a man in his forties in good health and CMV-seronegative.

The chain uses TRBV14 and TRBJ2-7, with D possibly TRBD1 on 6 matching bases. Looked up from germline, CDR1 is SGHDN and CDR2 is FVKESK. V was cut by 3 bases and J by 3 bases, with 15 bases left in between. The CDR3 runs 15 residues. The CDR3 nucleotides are TGTGCCAGCAGCCAGGCCGACAGGCGGATCTACGAGCAGTACTTC. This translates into CASSQADRRIYEQYF.

The CDR3 sequence: CASNSGLDKPGELFF. CDR3 DNA sequence: TGTGCCAGCAATTCGGGACTAGATAAACCCGGGGAGCTGTTTTTT. The chain is built from TRBV6-5 and TRBJ2-2; 8 nucleotides agree with TRBD2. Per the germline V gene, CDR1 is MNHEY and CDR2 is SVGAGI. This CDR3 has 15 residues. The V and J ends lost 7 bases and 6 bases, in that order; junction bases with no gene match: 10.

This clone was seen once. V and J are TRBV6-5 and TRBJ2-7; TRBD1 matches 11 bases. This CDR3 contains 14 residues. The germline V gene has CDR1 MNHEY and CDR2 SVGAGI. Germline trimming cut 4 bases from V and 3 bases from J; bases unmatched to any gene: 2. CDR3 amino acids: CASSSGTGGYEQYF. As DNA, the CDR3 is TGTGCCAGCAGTTCTGGGACAGGGGGCTACGAGCAGTACTTC.

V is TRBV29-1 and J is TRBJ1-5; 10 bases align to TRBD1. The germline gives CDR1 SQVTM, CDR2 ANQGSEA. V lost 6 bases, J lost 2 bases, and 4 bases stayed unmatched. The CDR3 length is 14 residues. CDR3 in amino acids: CSVADRGRNQPQHF. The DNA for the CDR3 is TGCAGCGTAGCTGACAGGGGGCGCAATCAGCCCCAGCATTTT.

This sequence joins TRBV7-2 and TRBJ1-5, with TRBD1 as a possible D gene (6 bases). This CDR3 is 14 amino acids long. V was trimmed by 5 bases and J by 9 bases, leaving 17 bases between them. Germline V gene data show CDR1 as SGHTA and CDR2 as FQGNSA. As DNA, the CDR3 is TGTGCCAGCAGCGCAAAACAGGGTGTTGGGCCCCAGCATTTT. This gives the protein CASSAKQGVGPQHF.

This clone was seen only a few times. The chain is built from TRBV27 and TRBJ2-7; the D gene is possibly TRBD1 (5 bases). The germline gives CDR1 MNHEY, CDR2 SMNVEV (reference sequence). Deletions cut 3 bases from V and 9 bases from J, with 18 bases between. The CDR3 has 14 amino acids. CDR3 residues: CASSFSKGVGGQYF. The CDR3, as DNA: TGTGCCAGCAGTTTCTCCAAAGGGGTAGGCGGGCAGTACTTC.

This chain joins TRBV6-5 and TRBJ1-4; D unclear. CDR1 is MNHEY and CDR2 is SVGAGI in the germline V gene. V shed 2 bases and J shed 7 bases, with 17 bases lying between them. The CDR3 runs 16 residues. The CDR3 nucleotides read TGTGCCAGCAGTTACAACAGCGGGGAAGGGAGTGAAAAACTGTTTTTT. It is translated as CASSYNSGEGSEKLFF.

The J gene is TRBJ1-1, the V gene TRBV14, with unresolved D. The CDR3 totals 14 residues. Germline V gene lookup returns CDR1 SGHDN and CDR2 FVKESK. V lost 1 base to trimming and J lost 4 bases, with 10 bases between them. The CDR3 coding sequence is TGTGCCAGCAGCCAAGGGATGGAGAGCACTGAAGCTTTCTTT. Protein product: CASSQGMESTEAFF.

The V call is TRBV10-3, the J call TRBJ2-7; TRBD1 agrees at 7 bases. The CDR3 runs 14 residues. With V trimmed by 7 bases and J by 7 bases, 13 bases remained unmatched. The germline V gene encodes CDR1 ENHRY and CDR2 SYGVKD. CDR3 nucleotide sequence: TGTGCCATCACCGGGCAGGGGGTTATCGGGGAGCAGTACTTC. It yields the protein CAITGQGVIGEQYF.

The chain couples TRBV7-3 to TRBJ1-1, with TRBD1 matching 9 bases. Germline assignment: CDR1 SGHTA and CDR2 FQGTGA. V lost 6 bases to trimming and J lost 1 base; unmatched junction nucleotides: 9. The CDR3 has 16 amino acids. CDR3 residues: CASRHTSGQGNTEAFF. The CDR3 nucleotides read TGTGCCAGCAGACACACCTCGGGACAGGGGAACACTGAAGCTTTCTTT.

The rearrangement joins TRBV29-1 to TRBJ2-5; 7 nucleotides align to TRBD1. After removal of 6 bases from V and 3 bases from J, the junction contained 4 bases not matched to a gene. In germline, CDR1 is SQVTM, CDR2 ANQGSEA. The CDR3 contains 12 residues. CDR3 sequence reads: CSVETGEETQYF. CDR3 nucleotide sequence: TGCAGCGTCGAAACAGGGGAAGAGACCCAGTACTTC.

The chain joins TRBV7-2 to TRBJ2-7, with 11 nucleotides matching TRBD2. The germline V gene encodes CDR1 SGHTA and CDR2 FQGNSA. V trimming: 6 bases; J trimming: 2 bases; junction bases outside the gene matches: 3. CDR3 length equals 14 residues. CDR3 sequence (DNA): TGTGCCAGCAGGAATAGCGGGGGGGCCTACGAGCAGTACTTC. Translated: CASRNSGGAYEQYF.

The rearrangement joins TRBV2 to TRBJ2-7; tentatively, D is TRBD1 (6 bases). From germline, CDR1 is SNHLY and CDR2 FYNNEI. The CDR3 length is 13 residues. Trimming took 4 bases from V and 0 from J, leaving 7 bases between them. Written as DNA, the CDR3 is TGTGCCAGCAGTGGACAGGTCTCCTACGAGCAGTACTTC. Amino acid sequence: CASSGQVSYEQYF.

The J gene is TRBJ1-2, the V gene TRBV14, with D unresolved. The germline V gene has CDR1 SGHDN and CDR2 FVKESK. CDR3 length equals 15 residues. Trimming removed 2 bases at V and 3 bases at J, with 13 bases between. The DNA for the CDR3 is TGTGCCAGCAGCCAATGGTACGGAGCCCACTATGGCTACACCTTC. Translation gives CASSQWYGAHYGYTF.

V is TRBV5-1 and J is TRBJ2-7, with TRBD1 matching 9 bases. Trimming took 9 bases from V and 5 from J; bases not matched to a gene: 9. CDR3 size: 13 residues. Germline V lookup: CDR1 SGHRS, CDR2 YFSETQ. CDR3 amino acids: CATGQGQGNEQYF. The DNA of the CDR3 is TGCGCCACCGGACAGGGGCAGGGAAACGAGCAGTACTTC.

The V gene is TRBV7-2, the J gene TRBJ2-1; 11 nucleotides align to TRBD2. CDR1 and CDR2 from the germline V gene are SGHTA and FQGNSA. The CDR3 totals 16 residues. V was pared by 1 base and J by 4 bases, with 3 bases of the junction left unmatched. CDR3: CASSLDSGGVYNEQFF. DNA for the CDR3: TGTGCCAGCAGCTTAGATAGCGGGGGGGTATACAATGAGCAGTTCTTC.

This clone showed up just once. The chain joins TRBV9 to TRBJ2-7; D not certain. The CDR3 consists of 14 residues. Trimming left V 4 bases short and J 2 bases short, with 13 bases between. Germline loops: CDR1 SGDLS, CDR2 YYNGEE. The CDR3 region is CASSPTQSTYEQYF. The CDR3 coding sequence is TGTGCCAGCAGCCCCACACAGTCCACCTACGAGCAGTACTTC.

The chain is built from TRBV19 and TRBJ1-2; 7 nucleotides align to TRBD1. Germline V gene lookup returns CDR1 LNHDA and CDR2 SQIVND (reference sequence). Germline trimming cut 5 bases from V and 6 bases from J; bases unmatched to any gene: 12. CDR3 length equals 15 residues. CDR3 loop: CASSPRDSQKNGYTF. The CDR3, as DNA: TGTGCCAGTAGTCCCAGGGACAGCCAAAAGAATGGCTACACCTTC.

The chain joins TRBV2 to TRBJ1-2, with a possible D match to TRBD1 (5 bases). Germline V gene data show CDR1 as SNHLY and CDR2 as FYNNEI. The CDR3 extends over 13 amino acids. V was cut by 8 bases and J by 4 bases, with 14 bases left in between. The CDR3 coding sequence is TGTGCCAGCGGGGCAGGGCTGTTCTATGGCTACACCTTC. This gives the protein CASGAGLFYGYTF.

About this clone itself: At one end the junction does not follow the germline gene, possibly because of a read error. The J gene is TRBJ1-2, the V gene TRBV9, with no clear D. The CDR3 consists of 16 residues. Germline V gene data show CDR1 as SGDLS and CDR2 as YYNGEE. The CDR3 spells CASRVGDDDFNYGYTF. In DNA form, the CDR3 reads TGTGCCAGCAGGGTAGGCGATGATGACTTTAACTATGGCTACACCTTC.

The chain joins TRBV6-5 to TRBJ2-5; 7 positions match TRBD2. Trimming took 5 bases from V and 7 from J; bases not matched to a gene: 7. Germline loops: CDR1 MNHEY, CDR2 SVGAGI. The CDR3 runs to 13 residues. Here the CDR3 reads CASSGEGKVTQYF. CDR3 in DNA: TGTGCCAGCAGTGGGGAGGGGAAGGTGACCCAGTACTTC.

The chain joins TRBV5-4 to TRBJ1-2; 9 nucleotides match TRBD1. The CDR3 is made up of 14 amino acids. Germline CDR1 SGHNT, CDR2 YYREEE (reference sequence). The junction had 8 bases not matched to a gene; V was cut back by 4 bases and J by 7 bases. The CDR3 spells CASSAGQGGLGYTF. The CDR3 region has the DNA TGTGCCAGCAGCGCGGGACAGGGAGGCCTTGGCTACACCTTC.

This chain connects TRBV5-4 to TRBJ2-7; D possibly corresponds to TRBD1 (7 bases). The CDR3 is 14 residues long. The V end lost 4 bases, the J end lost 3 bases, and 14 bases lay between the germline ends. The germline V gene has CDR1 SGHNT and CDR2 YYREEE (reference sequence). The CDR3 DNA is TGTGCCAGCAGCGCCAGACAGGGACTCTACGAGCAGTACTTC. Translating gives CASSARQGLYEQYF.

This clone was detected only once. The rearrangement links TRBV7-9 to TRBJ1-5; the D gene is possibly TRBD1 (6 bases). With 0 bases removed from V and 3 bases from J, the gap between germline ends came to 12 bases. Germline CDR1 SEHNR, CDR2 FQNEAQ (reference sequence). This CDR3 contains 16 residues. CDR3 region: CASSLAGGEYNQPQHF. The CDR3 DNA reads TGTGCCAGCAGCTTAGCAGGGGGTGAGTACAATCAGCCCCAGCATTTT.

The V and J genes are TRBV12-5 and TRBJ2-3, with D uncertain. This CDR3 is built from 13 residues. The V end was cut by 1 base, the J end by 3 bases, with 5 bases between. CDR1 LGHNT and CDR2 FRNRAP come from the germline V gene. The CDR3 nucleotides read TGTGCTAGTGGTTTGGGAGGTACAGATACGCAGTATTTT. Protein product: CASGLGGTDTQYF.

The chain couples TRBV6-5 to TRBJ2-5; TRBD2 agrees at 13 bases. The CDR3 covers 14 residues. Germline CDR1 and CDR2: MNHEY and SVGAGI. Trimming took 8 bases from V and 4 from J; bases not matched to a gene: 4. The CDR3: CASGLAGARETQYF. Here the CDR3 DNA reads TGTGCCAGCGGACTAGCGGGGGCAAGAGAGACCCAGTACTTC.

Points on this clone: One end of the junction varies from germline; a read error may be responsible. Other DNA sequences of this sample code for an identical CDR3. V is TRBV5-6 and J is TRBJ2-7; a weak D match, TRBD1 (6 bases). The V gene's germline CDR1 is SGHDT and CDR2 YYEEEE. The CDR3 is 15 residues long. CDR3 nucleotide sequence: TGTGCCACCAGCCGTTACAGGGTTGGCCTGTTCGAGCAGTACTTC. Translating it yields CATSRYRVGLFEQYF. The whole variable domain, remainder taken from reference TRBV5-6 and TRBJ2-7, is DAGVTQSPTHLIKTRGQQVTLRCSPKSGHDTVSWYQQALGQGPQFIFQYYEEEERQRGNFPDRFSGHQFPNYSSELNVNALLLGDSALYLCATSRYRVGLFEQYFGPGTRLTVT.

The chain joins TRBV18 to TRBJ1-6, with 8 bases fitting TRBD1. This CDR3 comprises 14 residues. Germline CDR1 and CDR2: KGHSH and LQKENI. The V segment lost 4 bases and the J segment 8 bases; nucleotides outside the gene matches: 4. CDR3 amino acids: CASSLDRVDSPLHF. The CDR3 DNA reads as TGTGCCAGCTCACTGGACAGGGTCGATTCACCCCTCCACTTT.

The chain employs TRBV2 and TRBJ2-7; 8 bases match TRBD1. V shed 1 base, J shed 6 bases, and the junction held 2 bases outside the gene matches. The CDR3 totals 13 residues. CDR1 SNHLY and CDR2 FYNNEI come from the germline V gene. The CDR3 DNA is TGTGCCAGCAGTGAAGGCAGGGGGCGCGAGCAGTACTTC. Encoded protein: CASSEGRGREQYF.

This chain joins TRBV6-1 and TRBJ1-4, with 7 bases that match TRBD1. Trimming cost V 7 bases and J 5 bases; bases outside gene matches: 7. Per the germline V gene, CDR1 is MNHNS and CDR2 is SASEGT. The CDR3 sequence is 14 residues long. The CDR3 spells CASTNRDRNEKLFF. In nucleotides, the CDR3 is TGTGCCAGCACGAACCGGGACAGAAATGAAAAACTGTTTTTT.